Listed below are T cell receptor beta chains from one sample, sequenced in a study of T cells after yellow fever vaccination. TCRdb independently ran MiXCR on the 5' RACE reads; one entry per CDR3 protein. The sample yields 120,000 or so distinct CDR3 sequences, about 15% seen once. Sample: CD8+ T cells sorted from PBMCs, taken 5 days after the yellow fever booster vaccination. The receptors come from a man aged 18 to 35 who received the YFV17D yellow fever vaccine. CDR3s include the opening cysteine and the closing phenylalanine or tryptophan. D genes are given only for firm matches. Only some rows state a clone size, as once, few, many or a class for expanded clones.

V	D	size	J	length	CDR3	DNA
TRBV2	TRBD2	few	TRBJ2-5	15	CASRGTSGGGETQYF	TGTGCCAGCAGAGGGACTAGCGGGGGCGGCGAGACCCAGTACTTC
TRBV28	TRBD1	few	TRBJ2-3	16	CASSATGTGLLDTQYF	TGTGCCAGCAGCGCCACCGGGACAGGGTTACTAGATACGCAGTATTTT
TRBV4-2	.	few	TRBJ1-6	15	CASSTGASGNSPLHF	TGTGCCAGCAGCACTGGGGCTTCGGGTAATTCACCCCTCCACTTT
TRBV25-1	.	many	TRBJ2-4	11	CASSDGEFQYF	TGTGCCAGCAGTGACGGGGAATTTCAGTACTTC
TRBV4-3	.	.	TRBJ2-4	15	CASSQEGVSSDIQYF	TGCGCCAGCAGCCAAGAGGGCGTTAGTAGTGACATTCAGTACTTC
TRBV7-9	.	.	TRBJ1-5	14	CASSSEVGNQPQHF	TGTGCCAGCAGCAGTGAGGTTGGCAATCAGCCCCAGCATTTT
TRBV11-1	.	.	TRBJ1-5	14	CASSLRGRGQPQHF	TGTGCCAGCAGCTTACGGGGCAGGGGTCAGCCCCAGCATTTT
TRBV4-2	.	few	TRBJ1-5	15	CASSQDLSVGEPQHF	TGTGCCAGCAGCCAAGATTTGTCGGTGGGGGAGCCCCAGCATTTT
TRBV27	.	.	TRBJ2-1	14	CASSLYSPYNEQFF	TGTGCCAGCAGTTTATACTCCCCCTACAATGAGCAGTTCTTC
TRBV5-1	.	.	TRBJ2-3	16	CASSRRAGGSTDTQYF	TGCGCCAGCAGCCGGAGAGCTGGGGGCTCCACAGATACGCAGTATTTT
TRBV6-2/TRBV6-3	.	.	TRBJ2-1	11	CASSFLHEQFF	TGTGCCAGCAGTTTCCTCCATGAGCAGTTCTTC
TRBV6-2/TRBV6-3	.	few	TRBJ2-7	15	CASSYLAGSSYEQYF	TGTGCCAGCAGTTACCTGGCGGGGAGCTCCTACGAGCAGTACTTC
TRBV4-1	.	.	TRBJ2-1	13	CASSQDRTNEQFF	TGCGCCAGCAGCCAAGATAGGACCAATGAGCAGTTCTTC
TRBV6-4	.	few	TRBJ1-1	13	CASRGGIGTEAFF	TGTGCCAGCAGAGGGGGGATAGGCACTGAAGCTTTCTTT
TRBV6-2/TRBV6-3	.	many	TRBJ2-7	16	CASSRPAGGKFYEQYF	TGTGCCAGCAGTCGCCCCGCCGGGGGAAAATTCTACGAGCAGTACTTC
TRBV27	.	.	TRBJ2-1	14	CASSLQGRYNEQFF	TGTGCCAGCAGTTTGCAGGGGAGGTACAATGAGCAGTTCTTC
TRBV7-9	.	once	TRBJ1-6	13	CASSDPGGSPLHF	TGTGCCAGCAGCGACCCCGGCGGTTCACCCCTCCACTTT
TRBV4-1	TRBD2	once	TRBJ2-1	14	CASSPERGYNEQFF	TGCGCCAGCAGCCCAGAGCGGGGGTACAATGAGCAGTTCTTC
TRBV2	.	few	TRBJ2-5	17	CASSEPNPIGVQETQYF	TGTGCCAGCAGTGAACCAAACCCAATCGGGGTACAAGAGACCCAGTACTTC
TRBV4-1	.	once	TRBJ1-5	17	CASSQVGEQRYNQPQHF	TGCGCCAGCAGCCAAGTCGGGGAACAGAGATACAATCAGCCCCAGCATTTT
TRBV23-1	.	.	TRBJ2-1	14	CASRPGRGPFGQFF	TGCGCCAGCAGGCCGGGGCGGGGCCCCTTCGGGCAGTTCTTC
TRBV4-3	.	many	TRBJ2-1	17	CASSQDPSGTPNNEQFF	TGCGCCAGCAGCCAAGATCCCTCCGGGACACCGAACAATGAGCAGTTCTTC
TRBV13	.	.	TRBJ2-5	13	CASSQDSQETQYF	TGTGCCAGCAGCCAGGACAGTCAAGAGACCCAGTACTTC
TRBV7-6	.	.	TRBJ1-2	18	CASSLWMSRIGEESGYTF	TGTGCCAGCAGCTTATGGATGTCAAGGATAGGGGAAGAGAGTGGCTACACCTTC
TRBV7-2	TRBD2	.	TRBJ2-5	18	CASSLGRLAGARLETQYF	TGTGCCAGCAGCTTAGGCCGTTTAGCGGGGGCCCGCCTGGAGACCCAGTACTTC
TRBV14	TRBD2	few	TRBJ2-1	17	CASSQVGRGADYNEQFF	TGTGCCAGCAGCCAAGTGGGGCGGGGGGCCGACTACAATGAGCAGTTCTTC
TRBV7-6	TRBD2	few	TRBJ2-1	14	CASSPSGGADEQFF	TGTGCCAGCAGCCCAAGCGGGGGGGCCGATGAGCAGTTCTTC
TRBV19	.	few	TRBJ2-6	16	CASSNTANSGANVLTF	TGTGCCAGTAGTAACACAGCGAACTCTGGGGCCAACGTCCTGACTTTC
TRBV10-2	.	.	TRBJ2-7	15	CASSDGRGGPYEQYF	TGCGCCAGCAGTGATGGGCGGGGAGGTCCCTACGAGCAGTACTTC
TRBV7-2	.	many	TRBJ2-1	15	CASSAGQSSYNEQFF	TGTGCCAGCAGCGCGGGACAGAGCTCCTACAATGAGCAGTTCTTC
TRBV27	.	.	TRBJ2-5	13	CASSFGGGETQYF	TGTGCCAGCAGTTTTGGGGGTGGAGAGACCCAGTACTTC
TRBV7-9	.	.	TRBJ1-1	14	CASSLDRLGTEAFF	TGTGCCAGCAGCTTAGACAGATTGGGGACTGAAGCTTTCTTT